This TCR beta chain originates from a study of identical twins. TCRdb processed the 5' RACE reads anew with MiXCR; each CDR3 protein has one entry. The sample carries around 280,000 distinct CDR3 sequences, roughly 8.6% recorded once. This clonotype has a handful of counts. The CDR3 runs to 13 residues. The V end lost 6 bases, the J end lost 1 base, and 9 bases lay between the germline ends. CDR1 and CDR2 from the germline V gene are MNHNS and SASEGT. These data were likewise used in another study, on yellow fever vaccine responses in identical twins.

The chain is built from TRBV6-1 and TRBJ1-1; D not certain. Material for sequencing was memory (CD45RO+) T cells sorted from blood. This clonotype was obtained from a woman younger than 35 in good health. DNA of the CDR3: TGTGCCAGCAGCCAGTACACGAACACTGAAGCTTTCTTT. Translation: CASSQYTNTEAFF.